The clone carrying this T cell receptor beta chain showed up many times. No antigen is known for it. This entry belongs to a study of regulatory T cells in long-lasting Graves disease. As for the study in general: The study counted Graves' disease as persistent given over 5 years of antithyroid drugs and positive TSH receptor antibodies. Study-wide results and limits: Favoring TRBV28, TRBJ1-2 and TRBJ2-5 was a feature seen in persistent disease. TCR diversity was lower in persistent Graves' patients (versus newly diagnosed ones).

Assembly of TCR beta libraries relied on iRepertoire HTBI primers together with Arm-PCR of CDR3 regions. Original processing methods: Spanning all samples, the identified segments comprised around 64 TRBV and more than 11 TRBJ. TCRdb fed the multiplex PCR reads into MiXCR, producing one record per CDR3 protein. These V and J calls derive from TCRdb rather than the authors' analysis. Of about 300,000 distinct CDR3 sequences listed, 22% were seen once; the top ten hold around three fifths. The time point was: persistent/refractory GD, antithyroid drugs over 5 years with positive TRAb. The TCR library was made from RNA extracted from PBMCs. The V end was cut by 4 bases, the J end by 0 bases, with 10 bases between. Germline CDR1 is SGHRS and CDR2 is YFSETQ. The CDR3 is 15 residues long.

The chain is built from TRBV5-1 and TRBJ2-2; D call uncertain. The TCR comes from a female donor with Graves disease. The sample in question was peripheral blood mononuclear cells (PBMCs), obtained when the disease was refractory, from a patient treated with antithyroid drugs. CDR3 bases: TGCGCCAGCAGCGAGTCGCAGACGAACACCGGGGAGCTGTTTTTT. This sequence encodes CASSESQTNTGELFF.